The 24 T cell receptor beta chains below come from one sample, sequenced in a study of T cells in Graves' hyperthyroidism and ophthalmopathy. RNA transcripts gave rise to amplified TCR beta CDR3 regions. Primed by the HTBI set, a first-round RT-PCR was run on the TCR CDR3. Using its own MiXCR run on the multiplex PCR reads, TCRdb lists one record per CDR3 protein. The profile shows hundreds of thousands of distinct CDR3 sequences, roughly 14% of them singletons. Sample: blood. The receptors derive from a woman aged 25-40 years with Graves' hyperthyroidism.

This clonotype was counted ten times or more. This chain joins TRBV20-1 and TRBJ1-5; D gene ambiguous. The germline V and J ends were trimmed by 0 bases and 4 bases, with 13 bases remaining between them. This CDR3 region has 15 residues. CDR1 is DFQATT, CDR2 SNEGSKA, per germline (reference sequence). CDR3 bases: TGCAGTGCTAGAGATGACGTCACGGGAAATCAGCCCCAGCATTTT. This encodes CSARDDVTGNQPQHF.

This clonotype was observed many times. The chain uses TRBV29-1 and TRBJ2-6; TRBD1 aligns across 12 bases. Germline trimming cut 0 bases from V and 4 bases from J; bases unmatched to any gene: 10. CDR1 and CDR2 (germline): SQVTM, ANQGSEA. The CDR3 contains 19 residues. The CDR3 DNA follows: TGCAGCGTTGAAGACCTACCGGGACAGGGGGCGGTAGGGGCCAACGTCCTGACTTTC. Translation: CSVEDLPGQGAVGANVLTF.

At least ten counts were recorded for this clonotype. The V call is TRBV6-5, the J call TRBJ2-3, with D possibly called TRBD1 or TRBD2 (5 bases each). The CDR3 totals 14 residues. V was pared by 2 bases and J by 9 bases, with 15 bases between. CDR1 and CDR2 (germline): MNHEY, SVGAGI. CDR3 loop: CASSYRQPRDTQYF. CDR3 nucleotides: TGTGCCAGCAGTTACCGCCAGCCCAGGGACACGCAGTATTTT.

This clonotype was counted at least ten times. V usage is TRBV30 and J usage is TRBJ2-7, with D perhaps matching TRBD1 (5 bases). CDR1 and CDR2 from the germline V gene are GTSNPN and SVGIG (reference sequence). With 3 bases removed from V and 2 bases from J, the gap between germline ends came to 14 bases. The length of the CDR3 is 14 residues. This CDR3 reads CAWRDNARPYEQYF. CDR3 nucleotide sequence: TGTGCCTGGAGGGACAATGCGAGGCCCTACGAGCAGTACTTC. The full variable domain, completed using reference TRBV30 and TRBJ2-7, is SQTIHQWPATLVQPVGSPLSLECTVEGTSNPNLYWYRQAAGRGLQLLFYSVGIGQISSEVPQNLSASRPQDRQFILSSKKLLLSDSGFYLCAWRDNARPYEQYFGPGTRLTVT.

V is TRBV6-2 or TRBV6-3 and J is TRBJ1-1; weak D call: TRBD1 (5 bases). Germline CDR1 reads MNHEY; CDR2 reads SVGEGT. V lost 3 bases to trimming and J lost 0 bases, with 20 bases between them. This CDR3 has 18 amino acids. The CDR3 coding sequence is TGTGCCAGCAGTTATACCGCCGGATTCGGGGGATTGAACACTGAAGCTTTCTTT. Residues: CASSYTAGFGGLNTEAFF.

The DNA of the CDR3 is TGCAGTGCTGAGGGCCCGGGGGCCTATGGCTACACCTTC. Protein: CSAEGPGAYGYTF. This chain uses TRBV20-1 with TRBJ1-2, with TRBD1 as a possible D gene (6 bases). Germline CDR1 is DFQATT and CDR2 is SNEGSKA (reference sequence). The V gene lost 5 bases and the J gene lost 4 bases, with 14 bases spanning the gap. CDR3 length: 13 residues.

There are many counts of this clonotype. The chain employs TRBV2 and TRBJ2-7; D is possibly TRBD2 (6 bases). There are 12 residues in the CDR3. With 6 bases removed from V and 2 bases from J, the gap between germline ends came to 8 bases. CDR1 and CDR2 (germline): SNHLY, FYNNEI. Here the CDR3 DNA reads TGTGCCAGCAGGGGGGGTCCCTACGAGCAGTACTTC. Its protein product is CASRGGPYEQYF. Together with reference TRBV2 and TRBJ2-7, the CDR3 gives the full variable domain: EPEVTQTPSHQVTQMGQEVILRCVPISNHLYFYWYRQILGQKVEFLVSFYNNEISEKSEIFDDQFSVERPDGSNFTLKIRSTKLEDSAMYFCASRGGPYEQYFGPGTRLTVT.

This clonotype was seen repeatedly, ten times or more. The chain is built from TRBV28 and TRBJ2-4; D is possibly TRBD1 (5 bases). CDR1 and CDR2 from the germline V gene are MDHEN and SYDVKM. V lost 10 bases to trimming and J lost 0 bases, with 13 bases between them. The CDR3 extends over 14 amino acids. CDR3 residues: CATAKGLAKNIQYF. The CDR3 coding sequence is TGTGCCACGGCCAAGGGGCTAGCCAAAAACATTCAGTACTTC.

V gene TRBV2 combines with J gene TRBJ2-2; 7 bases map to TRBD2. The CDR3 length is 12 residues. The junction had 12 bases not matched to a gene; V was cut back by 7 bases and J by 16 bases. CDR1 is SNHLY and CDR2 is FYNNEI in the germline V gene. The CDR3: CASTREDEKQFF. The CDR3, as DNA: TGTGCCAGCACCCGGGAGGACGAAAAACAGTTTTTT.

About this clonotype itself: The germline gene is not matched at one end of the junction; a read error may be the cause. This chain connects TRBV5-1 to TRBJ1-6, with D possibly matching TRBD1 (6 bases). Germline V gene lookup returns CDR1 SGHRS and CDR2 YFSETQ. The CDR3 sequence is 16 residues long. This CDR3 is CASSFLGQPYNSPLHF. The CDR3 DNA reads TGCGCCAGCAGCTTCCTTGGACAGCCCTACAATTCACCCCTCCACTTT.

This rearrangement joins TRBV30 to TRBJ2-3; possible D gene TRBD2, 5 bases. Between the trimmed V and J ends, which lost 2 bases and 8 bases, there was a span of 14 bases. This CDR3 is built from 13 residues. CDR1 is GTSNPN and CDR2 is SVGIG in the germline V gene (reference sequence). DNA of the CDR3: TGTGCCTGGAGTACGAGGGAGTGGGGTACGCAGTATTTT. Translating it yields CAWSTREWGTQYF.

V is TRBV7-8 and J is TRBJ1-1, with a tentative D call TRBD1 (5 bases). Trimming took off 4 bases at V and 1 base at J, with 16 bases between the two ends. The CDR3 has 16 amino acids. Germline V gene data show CDR1 as SGHVS and CDR2 as FQNEAQ. CDR3 DNA: TGTGCCAGCAGCTCGTTATTGGGGGACGCGAACACTGAAGCTTTCTTT. Encoded protein: CASSSLLGDANTEAFF.

The chain has TRBV3-1 and TRBJ1-1; 9 nucleotides match TRBD1. The trim removed 2 bases at V and 4 bases at J, leaving 5 bases unmatched. The germline CDR1 and CDR2 sequences are LGHDT and YNNKEL (reference sequence). The CDR3 totals 15 residues. The CDR3, as DNA: TGTGCCAGCAGCCAAACTGGGACAGGGAGCACTGAAGCTTTCTTT. It specifies CASSQTGTGSTEAFF.

This clonotype was counted many times. J is TRBJ1-3 and V is TRBV2, with D possibly matching TRBD1 (5 bases). Germline V gene data show CDR1 as SNHLY and CDR2 as FYNNEI. The CDR3 runs to 16 residues. V lost 4 bases, J lost 0 bases, and 13 bases lay in between. The CDR3 region is CASSAQGLDSGNTIYF. In nucleotides, the CDR3 is TGTGCCAGCAGTGCGCAGGGCCTTGACTCTGGAAACACCATATATTTT.

This clonotype was recorded many times. This chain uses TRBV6-2 or TRBV6-3 with TRBJ2-7; TRBD2 matches 10 bases. This CDR3 has 15 amino acids. The V gene's germline CDR1 is MNHEY and CDR2 SVGEGT. Losses at the gene ends were 5 bases for V and 3 bases for J; bases not matched to a gene: 7. DNA of the CDR3: TGTGCCAGCAGTCCAAGCGGGAGGGCTTTCTACGAGCAGTACTTC. Protein: CASSPSGRAFYEQYF.

The sample holds many counts of this clonotype. The V call is TRBV10-3, the J call TRBJ1-6; D might be TRBD1 (5 bases). Germline CDR1 and CDR2: ENHRY and SYGVKD. The CDR3 is made up of 14 amino acids. Trimming removed 6 bases from V and 5 bases from J, with 11 bases in between. CDR3 sequence reads: CAISGREDNSPLHF. Written as DNA, the CDR3 is TGTGCCATCAGCGGCAGGGAAGATAATTCACCCCTCCACTTT.

This clonotype appeared many times. The chain has TRBV9 and TRBJ2-7, with 9 bases fitting TRBD1. J gave up 2 bases and V 4 bases, and 16 bases lay outside the gene matches. CDR3 length: 18 amino acids. The V gene's germline CDR1 is SGDLS and CDR2 YYNGEE. CDR3 DNA: TGTGCCAGCAGCATGCATGAAAACCGGGACAGGGTTGCCTACGAGCAGTACTTC. Encoded protein: CASSMHENRDRVAYEQYF.

This clonotype was detected ten times or more. The chain is built from TRBV12-3 or TRBV12-4 and TRBJ2-1; D is perhaps TRBD2 (7 bases). Trimming took 5 bases from V and 8 from J, leaving 19 bases between them. The CDR3 has 15 residues. The CDR3 nucleotides are TGTGCCAGCAGTCCAGAGGGGGAGGGCCGAGATGAGCAGTTCTTC. This encodes CASSPEGEGRDEQFF.

In its sample, this clonotype was seen a few times. The CDR3 is CASAGLVREQFF. For the CDR3, the DNA is TGTGCCAGCGCGGGACTGGTGCGCGAGCAGTTCTTC. The V and J genes are TRBV5-6 and TRBJ2-1; maybe TRBD2 (6 bases). The CDR3 covers 12 residues. V was trimmed by 7 bases and J by 10 bases, leaving 15 bases between them. The V gene's germline CDR1 is SGHDT and CDR2 YYEEEE.

This chain joins TRBV3-1 and TRBJ2-7; D may match TRBD1 or TRBD2 (5 bases each). This CDR3 is 15 amino acids long. Germline CDR1 LGHDT, CDR2 YNNKEL (reference sequence). V was clipped by 1 base and J by 3 bases, with 13 bases between them. The DNA for the CDR3 is TGTGCCAGCAGCCAAGGCCCAGGGACCATCTACGAGCAGTACTTC. This translates into CASSQGPGTIYEQYF.

This clonotype occurred many times. CDR3 sequence reads: CASSQTQNSPLHF. CDR3 sequence (DNA): TGCGCCAGCAGCCAGACACAGAATTCACCCCTCCACTTT. V gene TRBV4-1 combines with J gene TRBJ1-6; D uncertain. The CDR3 runs to 13 residues. V was clipped by 3 bases and J by 7 bases, with 7 bases between them. Germline lookup yields CDR1 MGHRA and CDR2 YSYEKL.

This clonotype was detected ten times or more. CDR3 coding DNA: TGTGCCTGGAGCTACGGCCGGGGGAATGAAAAACTGTTTTTT. Amino acids: CAWSYGRGNEKLFF. The V call is TRBV30, the J call TRBJ1-4, with D possibly TRBD1 on 5 matching bases. V lost 3 bases to trimming and J lost 5 bases, with 13 bases between them. Germline CDR1 is GTSNPN and CDR2 is SVGIG (reference sequence). This CDR3 is 14 amino acids long.

This clonotype came up many times. The chain carries TRBV20-1 and TRBJ1-4; no definite D call. This CDR3 spans 11 amino acids. Germline lookup yields CDR1 DFQATT and CDR2 SNEGSKA (reference sequence). V lost 0 bases and J 8 bases, leaving 4 bases between the germline ends. CDR3 residues: CSAREGEKLFF. CDR3 nucleotides: TGCAGTGCTAGAGAAGGCGAAAAACTGTTTTTT.

Concerning this clonotype itself: An end of the junction does not agree with germline; a read error may underlie this. CDR3 sequence: CASSLTFTEAFF. CDR3 nucleotides: TGTGCCAGCAGCTTGACTTTCACTGAAGCTTTCTTT. The chain combines TRBV5-1 with TRBJ1-1; unclear D gene. CDR1 SGHRS and CDR2 YFSETQ come from the germline V gene. The CDR3 is 12 residues long.